This record covers a single TCR beta chain. Its antigen remains unidentified. No much larger clonotype is one base removed from it; base qualities were not supplied. The data belong to a study of beta chain features in type 1 diabetes (dated by TCRdb to the late 2010s). For the study in its entirety: Mean age, gender distribution, total cell number and subset yield did not differ between patients and healthy donors. Across all samples, 107,917,701 sorted cells were examined, and cell number per subset correlated strongly with RNA yield. The study compared the TCRB repertoires of sorted circulating CD4+ T cell subsets in recently diagnosed type 1 diabetes patients with those in matched healthy donors. Regulatory and stem cell-like memory subsets were isolated from only 8 patients and roughly eight healthy donors, whereas naive and central memory subsets came from all 30 or so donors. What the study reported, not specific to this receptor: Shorter templates might have been favored by PCR, but patient and control samples were amplified and corrected together, so both groups would have been affected equally by any skew. Because small numbers of individuals were included in the HLA sub-analyses, any influence of HLA type on TCRB rearrangement was left unresolved. Patients with type 1 diabetes made fewer insertions and deleted more nucleotides at VDJ recombination sites, implying thymic rearrangement abnormalities. Naive, central memory and regulatory TCRB repertoires appeared to be more alike among patients than among healthy donors. Sequencing cDNA rather than genomic DNA could over-represent highly expressing activated cells, although activation and CD3 levels did not differ between groups. Type 1 diabetes patients showed a moderate but significant shortening of TCRB CDR3 length in all four CD4+ subsets.

From the cysteine up to the phenylalanine, the CDR3 has a length of 16 residues. CDR3 DNA only is kept here, 48 bases in frame from base 1. V ends up 5 bases short and J 4 bases short, with an unmatched junction base count of 8. CDR1 is given as LNHDA and CDR2 as SQIVND, both from the germline V gene (reference sequence). Each donor gave one peripheral blood draw, approximately 110 mL on average, collected into heparinised tubes. Using a panel that included CD45RO, CCR7, CD25, CD127, CD95 and CD27, naive, central memory, regulatory and stem cell-like memory CD4+ T cells were sorted on a BD FACSAria II. Every sorted population had a purity above 95%. Right away, PBMCs were isolated by Lymphoprep density gradient centrifugation and were stained directly, with no culture step. Samples were stained and sorted in pairs, with one healthy donor and one patient per experiment, so that batch effects were minimized.

The High Capacity cDNA Reverse Transcription Kit was used to reverse transcribe all of the isolated RNA, meaning that expressed TCRB transcripts were what got sequenced. Deep immunoSEQ sequencing was applied to naive, central memory and regulatory T cell samples, giving an average of around 4 million total reads per sample. After sorted cells were lysed in RLT buffer, RNA was extracted with DNase-treated RNeasy Micro or Mini kits, with the choice depending on cell number. Each cell subset was processed separately to prevent cross-contamination, with patient and healthy donor samples processed together. The immunoSEQ multiplex PCR was used to amplify TCRB sequences from cDNA, generating 87-bp fragments that spanned the CDR3 region. The amplicons were sequenced using the Illumina HiSeq platform. Processing in the source paper ran as follows. PCR bias was corrected computationally using synthetic template baselines, and reads within Hamming distance 2 were collapsed, with unmergeable singletons discarded. By aligning reads against IMGT, V, D and J genes, CDR3 length, and insertions or deletions at six rearrangement sites were assigned. Within each subset, clonotype counts were normalized to sorted cell number, after which true diversity and Gini coefficients were computed with the tcR R package. The overlap coefficient, calculated on TCRB nucleotide sequences, was used to measure repertoire sharing. Out-of-frame TCRB sequences from naive cells were analyzed to stand in for the pre-selection repertoire. TCRdb re-hosts the immuneACCESS table, in-frame sequences only. Its copies lack some clones; in the studies checked, an unresolved V gene accounts for under half of them, and the cause for the rest is not known. V and J calls and clone size are those listed in that table; D and trimming were worked out from the DNA. Here the sample has a few hundred thousand clones; about 16% occur a single time. Clones ranked in the top ten supply approximately 0.019% of the sample.

The sequence is built from TRBV19 and TRBJ2-5; the central 12 bases match TRBD2. The material sequenced was naive CD4+ T cells from blood. In light of the paper, this sample's cell subset or site label describes: true naive CD4+ T cells. This receptor was identified in a young woman in good health. The CDR3 region has the sequence CASSSLAGGPRETQYF. The bases read TGTGCCAGTAGTTCTCTAGCGGGAGGGCCCAGAGAGACCCAGTACTTC.